This T cell receptor (beta chain) was retrieved from a study of blood T cell repertoires in COVID-19. Germline values: CDR1 GTSNPN, CDR2 SVGIG (reference sequence). This CDR3 is built from 13 residues. The assay was immunoSEQ multiplex PCR, and TCRdb's table has in-frame clones only and misses some. This sample has 200,000 to 250,000 clones; 88% occur once, and the top ten carry over 1.5%. Sequencing was performed on peripheral blood. The chain employs TRBV30 and TRBJ1-1; D might be TRBD1 (5 bases). The sequence came from a man between 65 and 85 years old with acute or convalescent COVID-19. The DNA of the CDR3 is TGTGCTGCGGCCTCGGGGGTCCAGTGGGAAGCTTTCTTT. Protein sequence: CAAASGVQWEAFF.